Presented here are 28 T cell receptor beta chains from one specimen sequenced in a study of cytomegalovirus exposure and HLA in healthy donors. Amplification used 60 Vbeta primers and 13 Jbeta primers. The method was immunoSEQ multiplex PCR; TCRdb's version includes in-frame clones alone and lacks a portion of them. This sample contains fewer than 100,000 clones. The specimen was PBMCs. All receptors derive from a man aged 50-59 years in good health and CMV-seronegative.

This chain links TRBV10-3 with TRBJ1-5, with a tentative D call TRBD1 (6 bases). The CDR3 covers 15 residues. CDR1 and CDR2 (germline): ENHRY, SYGVKD. V was pared by 7 bases and J by 0 bases, with 13 bases between. CDR3 nucleotides: TGTGCCATCAAAGACAGGCCGGATAGCAATCAGCCCCAGCATTTT. Residues: CAIKDRPDSNQPQHF.

This rearrangement joins TRBV5-1 to TRBJ2-1; 11 bases match TRBD2. CDR1 and CDR2 (germline): SGHRS, YFSETQ. Trimming at V came to 3 bases and at J to 5 bases, leaving 4 bases not matched to a gene. CDR3 length: 15 amino acids. The CDR3 is CASSYPTSGDNEQFF. The CDR3 DNA follows: TGCGCCAGCAGCTACCCGACTAGCGGGGACAATGAGCAGTTCTTC. The full variable domain, with the rest looked up from reference TRBV5-1 and TRBJ2-1, is KAGVTQTPRYLIKTRGQQVTLSCSPISGHRSVSWYQQTPGQGLQFLFEYFSETQRNKGNFPGRFSGRQFSNSRSEMNVSTLELGDSALYLCASSYPTSGDNEQFFGPGTRLTVL.

The rearrangement joins TRBV7-9 to TRBJ1-6, with TRBD1 matching over 11 bases. Germline CDR1 and CDR2: SEHNR and FQNEAQ (reference sequence). Trimming cost V 2 bases and J 10 bases; bases outside gene matches: 4. This CDR3 has 15 amino acids. The CDR3 coding sequence is TGTGCCAGCAGCTTATCGGGACAGGGGGGATCACCCCTCCACTTT. Encoded protein: CASSLSGQGGSPLHF.

The rearrangement joins TRBV9 to TRBJ2-1; TRBD2 matches at 8 bases. J lost 4 bases, V lost 4 bases, and 10 bases had no gene match. This CDR3 has 16 amino acids. The V gene's germline CDR1 is SGDLS and CDR2 YYNGEE. The CDR3 protein is CASSPLSGGVYNEQFF. In DNA form, the CDR3 reads TGTGCCAGCAGCCCTCTAAGCGGGGGAGTATACAATGAGCAGTTCTTC.

The gene calls are TRBV7-2 and TRBJ1-3; D is undetermined. V was trimmed by 5 bases and J by 5 bases, leaving 7 bases between them. Germline V gene sequence: CDR1 SGHTA, CDR2 FQGNSA. This CDR3 spans 12 amino acids. CDR3 nucleotide sequence: TGTGCCAGCAGCCCCCTTAGAAACACCATATATTTT. Translation: CASSPLRNTIYF.

DNA of the CDR3: TGTGCCAGCAGTCTAGGACAGGGACCGACTAGCTATGGCTACACCTTC. It codes for CASSLGQGPTSYGYTF. The chain carries TRBV6-6 and TRBJ1-2; 8 positions agree with TRBD1. With V trimmed by 5 bases and J by 4 bases, 12 bases remained unmatched. Germline V gene data show CDR1 as MNHNY and CDR2 as SVGAGI (reference sequence). This CDR3 has 16 residues.

CDR3 nucleotides: TGTGCCAGCAGCTTGTTCACCGGTCGGGTGGCTTTCTTT. Residues: CASSLFTGRVAFF. The rearrangement joins TRBV5-4 to TRBJ1-1; D is unclear. The V end lost 1 base, the J end lost 11 bases, and 15 bases lay between the germline ends. The CDR3 is 13 amino acids. Germline assignment: CDR1 SGHNT and CDR2 YYREEE (reference sequence). The whole variable domain, remainder taken from reference TRBV5-4 and TRBJ1-1, is ETGVTQSPTHLIKTRGQQVTLRCSSQSGHNTVSWYQQALGQGPQFIFQYYREEENGRGNFPPRFSGLQFPNYSSELNVNALELDDSALYLCASSLFTGRVAFFGQGTRLTVV.

J is TRBJ2-5 and V is TRBV7-8; TRBD2 agrees at 11 bases. Germline assignment: CDR1 SGHVS and CDR2 FQNEAQ. The CDR3 totals 16 residues. The junction had 10 bases not matched to a gene; V was cut back by 5 bases and J by 5 bases. The CDR3 DNA reads as TGTGCCAGCAGCGTGACTAGCGGGGAGCCTGGGGAGACCCAGTACTTC. Its protein product is CASSVTSGEPGETQYF.

J is TRBJ2-6 and V is TRBV7-3; D unresolved. The ends were cut back, 6 bases at V and 4 bases at J, with 13 bases in the middle. There are 15 residues in the CDR3. The V gene's germline CDR1 is SGHTA and CDR2 FQGTGA. The CDR3 DNA follows: TGTGCCAGCAGGATTTCGGAGAGCGGGGCCAACGTCCTGACTTTC. Protein product: CASRISESGANVLTF.

The chain links TRBV9 to TRBJ1-4, with TRBD1 matching 8 bases. This CDR3 is built from 15 residues. V lost 3 bases, J lost 6 bases, and 7 bases stayed unmatched. The germline V gene has CDR1 SGDLS and CDR2 YYNGEE. CDR3 residues: CASSAGTGEYEKLFF. Written as DNA, the CDR3 is TGTGCCAGCAGCGCTGGGACAGGAGAGTATGAAAAACTGTTTTTT. Using reference TRBV9 and TRBJ1-4 for the parts outside the CDR3, the full variable domain is DSGVTQTPKHLITATGQRVTLRCSPRSGDLSVYWYQQSLDQGLQFLIQYYNGEERAKGNILERFSAQQFPDLHSELNLSSLELGDSALYFCASSAGTGEYEKLFFGSGTQLSVL.

The rearrangement joins TRBV10-2 to TRBJ2-1, with 9 bases identical to TRBD2. The CDR3 totals 14 residues. In germline, CDR1 is WSHSY, CDR2 SAAADI. V trimming: 9 bases; J trimming: 6 bases; junction bases outside the gene matches: 9. In DNA, the CDR3 is TGCGCCAGTCGTGTTGCGGGGGGGGTCAATGAGCAGTTCTTC. It codes for CASRVAGGVNEQFF.

The chain combines TRBV5-1 with TRBJ2-1, with 10 bases lining up with TRBD1. The V and J ends lost 2 bases and 7 bases, in that order; junction bases with no gene match: 3. CDR1 and CDR2 (germline): SGHRS, YFSETQ. This CDR3 contains 14 residues. Here the CDR3 reads CASSFGTGANEQFF. The CDR3 region has the DNA TGCGCCAGCAGCTTCGGGACAGGGGCGAATGAGCAGTTCTTC.

The rearrangement uses TRBV7-2 and TRBJ1-6, with 8 bases that match TRBD1. The CDR3 covers 14 residues. Trimming took 5 bases from V and 9 from J; bases not matched to a gene: 6. CDR1 and CDR2 (germline): SGHTA, FQGNSA. This CDR3 reads CASSRTGPGSPLHF. DNA for the CDR3: TGTGCCAGCAGCCGGACAGGGCCGGGTTCACCCCTCCACTTT. The complete variable domain, with remaining parts taken from reference TRBV7-2 and TRBJ1-6, reads GAGVSQSPSNKVTEKGKDVELRCDPISGHTALYWYRQSLGQGLEFLIYFQGNSAPDKSGLPSDRFSAERTGGSVSTLTIQRTQQEDSAVYLCASSRTGPGSPLHFGNGTRLTVT.

The CDR3 loop reads CASSPQDGELFF. DNA of the CDR3: TGTGCCAGCAGCCCACAGGATGGGGAGCTGTTTTTT. V usage is TRBV11-2 and J usage is TRBJ2-2; D perhaps matches TRBD1 (5 bases). Germline-derived CDR1 and CDR2 are SGHAT and FQNNGV. V was trimmed by 5 bases and J by 8 bases, leaving 9 bases between them. The CDR3 has 12 residues.

This rearrangement joins TRBV2 to TRBJ2-1; 8 bases align to TRBD1. From germline, CDR1 is SNHLY and CDR2 FYNNEI. The junction had 7 bases not matched to a gene; V was cut back by 9 bases and J by 0 bases. CDR3 length equals 15 residues. CDR3 sequence (DNA): TGTGCCAGGGGGGGCGGGACAGGCTCCTACAATGAGCAGTTCTTC. Protein sequence: CARGGGTGSYNEQFF.

The V gene is TRBV6-5, the J gene TRBJ1-1; 7 bases are shared with TRBD1. In germline, CDR1 is MNHEY, CDR2 SVGAGI. V shed 5 bases and J 1 base; nucleotides not matched to a gene: 1. This CDR3 is 13 amino acids long. The CDR3 bases are TGTGCCAGCAGTCGGACAGGGAACACTGAAGCTTTCTTT. It is translated as CASSRTGNTEAFF.

The chain links TRBV4-2 to TRBJ1-2, with a possible D match to TRBD1 (5 bases). V was cut by 0 bases and J by 3 bases, with 11 bases left in between. Germline CDR1 is LGHNA and CDR2 is YNFKEQ. The CDR3 loop spans 15 amino acids. This chain's CDR3 is CASSQDEGADYGYTF. CDR3 coding DNA: TGTGCCAGCAGCCAAGATGAAGGGGCTGACTATGGCTACACCTTC.

This sequence joins TRBV28 and TRBJ1-2; 7 positions match TRBD1. Germline values: CDR1 MDHEN, CDR2 SYDVKM. The CDR3 loop spans 14 amino acids. Trimming at V came to 2 bases and at J to 4 bases, leaving 4 bases not matched to a gene. The CDR3 coding sequence is TGTGCCAGCAGTTTAGACGGACAGGCCTATGGCTACACCTTC. This translates into CASSLDGQAYGYTF.

The chain recombines TRBV9 with TRBJ2-1; 7 positions match TRBD1. The CDR3 runs 12 residues. In germline, CDR1 is SGDLS, CDR2 YYNGEE. After removal of 4 bases from V and 8 bases from J, the junction contained 3 bases not matched to a gene. CDR3 region: CASSPTGDEQFF. CDR3 bases: TGTGCCAGCAGCCCAACAGGGGATGAGCAGTTCTTC.

The chain couples TRBV19 to TRBJ2-1; 9 bases align to TRBD1. V shed 6 bases and J 5 bases; nucleotides not matched to a gene: 5. CDR1 and CDR2 from the germline V gene are LNHDA and SQIVND (reference sequence). The CDR3 has 14 amino acids. In nucleotides, the CDR3 is TGTGCCAGTAGGCGGGACAGGGTACACAATGAGCAGTTCTTC. Translated: CASRRDRVHNEQFF.

This chain links TRBV9 with TRBJ2-6; maybe TRBD1 (6 bases). Deletions cut 4 bases from V and 0 bases from J, with 11 bases between. The germline gives CDR1 SGDLS, CDR2 YYNGEE. The CDR3 spans 16 residues. The CDR3 bases are TGTGCCAGCAGCTGGACAGTGAACTCTGGGGCCAACGTCCTGACTTTC. Residues: CASSWTVNSGANVLTF.

The chain carries TRBV23-1 and TRBJ1-5; D is possibly TRBD1 (6 bases). TRBV23-1 counts as an open reading frame of uncertain function. The CDR3 extends over 14 amino acids. V was pared by 3 bases and J by 3 bases, with 9 bases between. This CDR3 reads CASSQGQNNQPQHF. DNA of the CDR3: TGCGCCAGCAGTCAGGGACAAAACAATCAGCCCCAGCATTTT.

V gene TRBV5-4 combines with J gene TRBJ2-2, with D perhaps TRBD2 (7 bases). CDR1 and CDR2 (germline): SGHNT, YYREEE (reference sequence). Trimming stripped 2 bases from V and 1 base from J, with 12 bases between. There are 16 residues in the CDR3. The CDR3 bases are TGTGCCAGCAGCTTTGGGGGGGGGCTGAACACCGGGGAGCTGTTTTTT. Residues: CASSFGGGLNTGELFF.

V usage is TRBV28 and J usage is TRBJ1-2, with 7 bases identical to TRBD1. Germline V gene sequence: CDR1 MDHEN, CDR2 SYDVKM. This CDR3 has 15 residues. V lost 2 bases, J lost 8 bases, and 11 bases stayed unmatched. Written as DNA, the CDR3 is TGTGCCAGCAGTTTAATAACAGGGGATGAGGGAGGCTACACCTTC. Amino acid sequence: CASSLITGDEGGYTF.

V is TRBV5-4 and J is TRBJ2-7; D is perhaps TRBD1 (5 bases). The CDR3 length is 14 residues. Trimming took off 2 bases at V and 2 bases at J, with 11 bases between the two ends. Looked up from germline, CDR1 is SGHNT and CDR2 is YYREEE (reference sequence). The CDR3 sequence: CASSFVDRPYEQYF. DNA for the CDR3: TGTGCCAGCAGCTTTGTTGACAGACCCTACGAGCAGTACTTC.

The chain employs TRBV5-6 and TRBJ2-3, with 7 bases fitting TRBD1. The trim removed 4 bases at V and 7 bases at J, leaving 6 bases unmatched. CDR3 length equals 13 residues. In germline, CDR1 is SGHDT, CDR2 YYEEEE. CDR3 sequence (DNA): TGTGCCAGCAGCAGGACAGGTCCCAATACGCAGTATTTT. It specifies CASSRTGPNTQYF.

The chain recombines TRBV28 with TRBJ2-3, with 10 bases matching TRBD2. Trimming cost V 6 bases and J 2 bases; bases outside gene matches: 8. Looked up from germline, CDR1 is MDHEN and CDR2 is SYDVKM. The CDR3 is 16 residues long. The CDR3, as DNA: TGTGCCAGCAGCCTACTAGCGGGGAGACCCACAGATACGCAGTATTTT. As protein: CASSLLAGRPTDTQYF.

CDR3 in DNA: TGTGCCAGCTCCAACTCTGGAAACACCATATATTTT. Its translation is CASSNSGNTIYF. The rearrangement uses TRBV28 and TRBJ1-3; D call uncertain. The V gene's germline CDR1 is MDHEN and CDR2 SYDVKM. Trimming left V 8 bases short and J 0 bases short, with 5 bases between. CDR3 length: 12 amino acids.